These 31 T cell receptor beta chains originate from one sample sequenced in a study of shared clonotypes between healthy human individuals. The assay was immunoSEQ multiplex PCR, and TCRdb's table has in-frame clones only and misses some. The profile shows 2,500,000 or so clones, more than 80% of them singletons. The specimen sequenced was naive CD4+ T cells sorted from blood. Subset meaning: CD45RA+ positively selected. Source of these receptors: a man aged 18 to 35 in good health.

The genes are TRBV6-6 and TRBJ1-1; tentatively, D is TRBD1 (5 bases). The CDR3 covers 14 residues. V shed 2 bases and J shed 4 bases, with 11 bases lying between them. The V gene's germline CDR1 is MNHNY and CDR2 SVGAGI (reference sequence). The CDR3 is CASSYGQGFTEAFF. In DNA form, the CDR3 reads TGTGCCAGCAGTTACGGGCAGGGATTCACTGAAGCTTTCTTT.

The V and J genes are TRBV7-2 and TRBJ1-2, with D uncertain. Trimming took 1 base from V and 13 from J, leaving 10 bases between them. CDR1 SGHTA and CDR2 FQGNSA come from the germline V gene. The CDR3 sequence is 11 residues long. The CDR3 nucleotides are TGTGCCAGCAGCTTAGGCCCTATCTTCACCTTC. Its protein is CASSLGPIFTF. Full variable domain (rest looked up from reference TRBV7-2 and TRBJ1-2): GAGVSQSPSNKVTEKGKDVELRCDPISGHTALYWYRQSLGQGLEFLIYFQGNSAPDKSGLPSDRFSAERTGGSVSTLTIQRTQQEDSAVYLCASSLGPIFTFGSGTRLTVV.

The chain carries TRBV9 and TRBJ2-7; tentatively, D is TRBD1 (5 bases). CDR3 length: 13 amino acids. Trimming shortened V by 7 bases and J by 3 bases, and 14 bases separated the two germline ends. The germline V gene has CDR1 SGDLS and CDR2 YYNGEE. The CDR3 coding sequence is TGTGCCAGCGGGGCAGGGTCAGGCTACGAGCAGTACTTC. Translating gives CASGAGSGYEQYF.

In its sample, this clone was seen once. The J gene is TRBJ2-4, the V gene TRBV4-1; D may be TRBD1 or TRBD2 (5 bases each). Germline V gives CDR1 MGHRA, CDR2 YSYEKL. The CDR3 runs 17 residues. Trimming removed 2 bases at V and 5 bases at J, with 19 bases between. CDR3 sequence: CASSQPYRGRGENIQYF. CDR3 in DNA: TGCGCCAGCAGCCAACCCTATCGAGGGAGAGGGGAAAACATTCAGTACTTC.

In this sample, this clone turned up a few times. Written as DNA, the CDR3 is TGTGCCTGGCAGGGAAGTAACACTGAAGCTTTCTTT. It encodes CAWQGSNTEAFF. The V and J genes are TRBV30 and TRBJ1-1, with D perhaps matching TRBD1 (5 bases). Trimming left V 5 bases short and J 2 bases short, with 9 bases between. Per the germline V gene, CDR1 is GTSNPN and CDR2 is SVGIG (reference sequence). The CDR3 has 12 residues.

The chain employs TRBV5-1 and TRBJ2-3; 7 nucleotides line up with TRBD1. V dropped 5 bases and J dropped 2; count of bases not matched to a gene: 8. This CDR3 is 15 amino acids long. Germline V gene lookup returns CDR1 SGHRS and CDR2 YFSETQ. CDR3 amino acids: CASRGRDSLTDTQYF. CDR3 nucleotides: TGCGCCAGCAGGGGCCGGGACAGCCTCACAGATACGCAGTATTTT.

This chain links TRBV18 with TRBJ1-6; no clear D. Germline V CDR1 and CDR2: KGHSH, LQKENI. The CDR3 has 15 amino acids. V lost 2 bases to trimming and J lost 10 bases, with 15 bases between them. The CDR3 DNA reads TGTGCCAGCTCACCATTAGAAGCCCGCGGCTCACCCCTCCACTTT. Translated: CASSPLEARGSPLHF.

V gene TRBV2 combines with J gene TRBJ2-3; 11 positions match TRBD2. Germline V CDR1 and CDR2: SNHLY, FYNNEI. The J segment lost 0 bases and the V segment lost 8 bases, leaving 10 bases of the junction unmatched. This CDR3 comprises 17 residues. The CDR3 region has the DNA TGTGCCAGCGAGGTTGCTAGCGGGAGGCCGAGCACAGATACGCAGTATTTT. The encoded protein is CASEVASGRPSTDTQYF.

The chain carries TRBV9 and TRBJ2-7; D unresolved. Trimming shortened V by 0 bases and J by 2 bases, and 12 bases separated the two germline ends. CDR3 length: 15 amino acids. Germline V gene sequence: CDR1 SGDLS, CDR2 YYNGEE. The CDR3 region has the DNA TGTGCCAGCAGCGTAGGGGTCATCCCAGCCTACGAGCAGTACTTC. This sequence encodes CASSVGVIPAYEQYF.

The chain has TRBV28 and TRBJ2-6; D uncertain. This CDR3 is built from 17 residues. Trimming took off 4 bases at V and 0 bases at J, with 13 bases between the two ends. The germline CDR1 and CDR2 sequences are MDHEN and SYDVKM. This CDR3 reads CASSSIRRVSGANVLTF. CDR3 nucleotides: TGTGCCAGCAGTTCCATCCGACGGGTCTCTGGGGCCAACGTCCTGACTTTC.

Here the CDR3 reads CASSDWGKDGYTF. CDR3 coding DNA: TGTGCCAGCAGTGACTGGGGGAAGGATGGCTACACCTTC. V is TRBV2 and J is TRBJ1-2; D might be TRBD1 (5 bases). The CDR3 extends over 13 amino acids. CDR1 is SNHLY, CDR2 FYNNEI, per germline. V lost 3 bases, J lost 6 bases, and 11 bases lay in between.

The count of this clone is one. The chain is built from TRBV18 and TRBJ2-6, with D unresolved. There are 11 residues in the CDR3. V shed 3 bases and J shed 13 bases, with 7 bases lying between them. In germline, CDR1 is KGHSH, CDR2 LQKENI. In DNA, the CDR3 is TGTGCCAGCTCACCTCTGGAGGTCCTGACTTTC. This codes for CASSPLEVLTF.

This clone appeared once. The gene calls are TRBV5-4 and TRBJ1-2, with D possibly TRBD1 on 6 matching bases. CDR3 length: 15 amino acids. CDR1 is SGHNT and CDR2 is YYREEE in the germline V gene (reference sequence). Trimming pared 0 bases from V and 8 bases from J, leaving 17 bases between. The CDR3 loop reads CASSLERPGAGGYTF. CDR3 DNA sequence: TGTGCCAGCAGCTTGGAACGTCCGGGGGCGGGCGGCTACACCTTC. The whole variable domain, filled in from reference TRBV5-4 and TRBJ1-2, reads ETGVTQSPTHLIKTRGQQVTLRCSSQSGHNTVSWYQQALGQGPQFIFQYYREEENGRGNFPPRFSGLQFPNYSSELNVNALELDDSALYLCASSLERPGAGGYTFGSGTRLTVV.

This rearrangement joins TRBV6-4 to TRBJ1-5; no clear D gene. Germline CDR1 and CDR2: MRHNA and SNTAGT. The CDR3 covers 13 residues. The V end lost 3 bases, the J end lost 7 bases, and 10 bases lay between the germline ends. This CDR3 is CASSEEVGQPQHF. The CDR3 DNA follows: TGTGCCAGCAGTGAAGAGGTTGGGCAGCCCCAGCATTTT.

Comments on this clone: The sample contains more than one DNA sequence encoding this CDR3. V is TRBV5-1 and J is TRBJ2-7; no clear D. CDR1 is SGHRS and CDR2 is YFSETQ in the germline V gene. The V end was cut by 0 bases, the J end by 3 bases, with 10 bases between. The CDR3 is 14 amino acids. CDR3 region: CASSLVPGDYEQYF. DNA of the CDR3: TGCGCCAGCAGCTTGGTTCCAGGAGACTACGAGCAGTACTTC.

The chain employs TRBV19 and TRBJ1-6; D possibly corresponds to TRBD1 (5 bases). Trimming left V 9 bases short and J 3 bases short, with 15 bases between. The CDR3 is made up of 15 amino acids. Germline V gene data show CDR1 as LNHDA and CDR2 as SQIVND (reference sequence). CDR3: CASREQASYNSPLHF. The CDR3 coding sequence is TGTGCCAGCCGCGAACAGGCTAGCTATAATTCACCCCTCCACTTT.

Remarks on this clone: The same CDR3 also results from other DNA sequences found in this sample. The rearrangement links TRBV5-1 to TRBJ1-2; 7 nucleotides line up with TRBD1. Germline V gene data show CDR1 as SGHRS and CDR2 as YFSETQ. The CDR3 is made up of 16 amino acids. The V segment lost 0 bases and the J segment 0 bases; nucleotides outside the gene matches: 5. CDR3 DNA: TGCGCCAGCAGCTTGGCCACACAGGGGACTAACTATGGCTACACCTTC. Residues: CASSLATQGTNYGYTF.

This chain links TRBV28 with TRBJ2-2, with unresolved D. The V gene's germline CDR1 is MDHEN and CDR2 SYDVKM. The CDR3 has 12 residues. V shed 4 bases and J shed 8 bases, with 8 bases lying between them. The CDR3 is CASSSSSGELFF. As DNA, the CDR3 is TGTGCCAGCAGTTCATCGTCGGGGGAGCTGTTTTTT.

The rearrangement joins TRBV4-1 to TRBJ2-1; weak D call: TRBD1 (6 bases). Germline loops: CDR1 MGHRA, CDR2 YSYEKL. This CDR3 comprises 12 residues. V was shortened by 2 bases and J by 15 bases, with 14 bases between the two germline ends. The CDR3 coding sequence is TGCGCCAGCAGCCAACCACAGGGTTTTAGGTTCTTC. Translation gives CASSQPQGFRFF.

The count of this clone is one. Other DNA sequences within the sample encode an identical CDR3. CDR3 sequence (DNA): TGTGCCAGCAGCGTAGATGGTGGGGGCACAGATACGCAGTATTTT. Encoded protein: CASSVDGGGTDTQYF. The chain links TRBV9 to TRBJ2-3; no reliable D call. The germline CDR1 and CDR2 sequences are SGDLS and YYNGEE. Trimming took 0 bases from V and 1 from J, leaving 9 bases between them. The CDR3 spans 15 residues.

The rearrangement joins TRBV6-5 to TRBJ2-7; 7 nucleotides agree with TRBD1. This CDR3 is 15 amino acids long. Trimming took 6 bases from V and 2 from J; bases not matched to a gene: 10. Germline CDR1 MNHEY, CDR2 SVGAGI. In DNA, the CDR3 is TGTGCCAGCAGCCCATATCGAACAGGGGCCTACGAGCAGTACTTC. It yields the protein CASSPYRTGAYEQYF.

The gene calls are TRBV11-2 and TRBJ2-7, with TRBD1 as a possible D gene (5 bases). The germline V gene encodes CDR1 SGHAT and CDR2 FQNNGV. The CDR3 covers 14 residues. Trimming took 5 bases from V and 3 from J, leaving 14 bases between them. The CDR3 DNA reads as TGTGCCAGCAGCCTCAGGGCGCCGGTCTACGAGCAGTACTTC. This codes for CASSLRAPVYEQYF.

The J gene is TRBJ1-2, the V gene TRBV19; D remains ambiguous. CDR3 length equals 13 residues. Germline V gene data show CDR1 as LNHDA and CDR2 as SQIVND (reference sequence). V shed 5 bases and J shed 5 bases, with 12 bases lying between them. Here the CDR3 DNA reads TGTGCCAGTAGTCCAGAAGGGAATTATGGCTACACCTTC. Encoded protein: CASSPEGNYGYTF.

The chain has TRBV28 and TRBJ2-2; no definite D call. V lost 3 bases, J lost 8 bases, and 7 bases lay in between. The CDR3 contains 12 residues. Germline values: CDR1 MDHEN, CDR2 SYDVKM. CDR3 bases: TGTGCCAGCAGTTTCCGGTCGGGGGAGCTGTTTTTT. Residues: CASSFRSGELFF.

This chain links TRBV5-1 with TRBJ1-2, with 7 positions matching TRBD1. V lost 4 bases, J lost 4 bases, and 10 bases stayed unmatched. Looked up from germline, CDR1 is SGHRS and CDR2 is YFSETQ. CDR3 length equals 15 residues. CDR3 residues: CASSPRDRSGYGYTF. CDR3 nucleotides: TGCGCCAGCAGCCCTCGGGACAGATCCGGCTATGGCTACACCTTC.

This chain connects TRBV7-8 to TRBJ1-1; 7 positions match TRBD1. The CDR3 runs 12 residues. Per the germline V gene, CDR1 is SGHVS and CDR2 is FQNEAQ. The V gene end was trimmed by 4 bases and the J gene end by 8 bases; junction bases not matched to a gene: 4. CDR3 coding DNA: TGTGCCAGCAGCTCCGTGGGACAGGAAGCTTTCTTT. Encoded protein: CASSSVGQEAFF.

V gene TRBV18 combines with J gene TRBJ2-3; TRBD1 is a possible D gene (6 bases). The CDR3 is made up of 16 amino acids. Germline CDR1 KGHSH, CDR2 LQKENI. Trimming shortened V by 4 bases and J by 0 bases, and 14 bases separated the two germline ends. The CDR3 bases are TGTGCCAGCTCACGGGTCAAACAGGGTAGCACAGATACGCAGTATTTT. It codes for CASSRVKQGSTDTQYF.

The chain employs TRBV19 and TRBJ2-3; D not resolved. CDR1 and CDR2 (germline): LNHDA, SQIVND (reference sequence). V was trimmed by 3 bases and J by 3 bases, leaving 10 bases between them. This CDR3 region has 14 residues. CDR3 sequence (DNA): TGTGCCAGTAGTATTGCCGAGTTTACAGATACGCAGTATTTT. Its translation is CASSIAEFTDTQYF.

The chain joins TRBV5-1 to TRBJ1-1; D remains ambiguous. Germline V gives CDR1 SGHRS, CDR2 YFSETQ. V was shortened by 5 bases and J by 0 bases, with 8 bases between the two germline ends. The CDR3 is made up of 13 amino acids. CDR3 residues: CASRRQMNTEAFF. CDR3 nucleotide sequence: TGCGCCAGCAGGCGTCAGATGAACACTGAAGCTTTCTTT.

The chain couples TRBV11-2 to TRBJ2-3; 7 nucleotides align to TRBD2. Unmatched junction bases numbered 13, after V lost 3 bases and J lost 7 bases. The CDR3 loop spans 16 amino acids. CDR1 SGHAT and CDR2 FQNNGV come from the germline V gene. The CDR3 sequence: CASSFGRSGIVNTQYF. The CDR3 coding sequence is TGTGCCAGCAGCTTTGGCCGCAGCGGGATCGTAAATACGCAGTATTTT.

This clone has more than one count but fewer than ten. The CDR3 protein is CASSAGGWVRNTEAFF. The CDR3 coding sequence is TGTGCCAGCAGCGCGGGAGGATGGGTTAGGAACACTGAAGCTTTCTTT. The gene calls are TRBV6-6 and TRBJ1-1; D not resolved. Germline-derived CDR1 and CDR2 are MNHNY and SVGAGI (reference sequence). The CDR3 runs to 16 residues. Trimming pared 6 bases from V and 1 base from J, leaving 18 bases between.